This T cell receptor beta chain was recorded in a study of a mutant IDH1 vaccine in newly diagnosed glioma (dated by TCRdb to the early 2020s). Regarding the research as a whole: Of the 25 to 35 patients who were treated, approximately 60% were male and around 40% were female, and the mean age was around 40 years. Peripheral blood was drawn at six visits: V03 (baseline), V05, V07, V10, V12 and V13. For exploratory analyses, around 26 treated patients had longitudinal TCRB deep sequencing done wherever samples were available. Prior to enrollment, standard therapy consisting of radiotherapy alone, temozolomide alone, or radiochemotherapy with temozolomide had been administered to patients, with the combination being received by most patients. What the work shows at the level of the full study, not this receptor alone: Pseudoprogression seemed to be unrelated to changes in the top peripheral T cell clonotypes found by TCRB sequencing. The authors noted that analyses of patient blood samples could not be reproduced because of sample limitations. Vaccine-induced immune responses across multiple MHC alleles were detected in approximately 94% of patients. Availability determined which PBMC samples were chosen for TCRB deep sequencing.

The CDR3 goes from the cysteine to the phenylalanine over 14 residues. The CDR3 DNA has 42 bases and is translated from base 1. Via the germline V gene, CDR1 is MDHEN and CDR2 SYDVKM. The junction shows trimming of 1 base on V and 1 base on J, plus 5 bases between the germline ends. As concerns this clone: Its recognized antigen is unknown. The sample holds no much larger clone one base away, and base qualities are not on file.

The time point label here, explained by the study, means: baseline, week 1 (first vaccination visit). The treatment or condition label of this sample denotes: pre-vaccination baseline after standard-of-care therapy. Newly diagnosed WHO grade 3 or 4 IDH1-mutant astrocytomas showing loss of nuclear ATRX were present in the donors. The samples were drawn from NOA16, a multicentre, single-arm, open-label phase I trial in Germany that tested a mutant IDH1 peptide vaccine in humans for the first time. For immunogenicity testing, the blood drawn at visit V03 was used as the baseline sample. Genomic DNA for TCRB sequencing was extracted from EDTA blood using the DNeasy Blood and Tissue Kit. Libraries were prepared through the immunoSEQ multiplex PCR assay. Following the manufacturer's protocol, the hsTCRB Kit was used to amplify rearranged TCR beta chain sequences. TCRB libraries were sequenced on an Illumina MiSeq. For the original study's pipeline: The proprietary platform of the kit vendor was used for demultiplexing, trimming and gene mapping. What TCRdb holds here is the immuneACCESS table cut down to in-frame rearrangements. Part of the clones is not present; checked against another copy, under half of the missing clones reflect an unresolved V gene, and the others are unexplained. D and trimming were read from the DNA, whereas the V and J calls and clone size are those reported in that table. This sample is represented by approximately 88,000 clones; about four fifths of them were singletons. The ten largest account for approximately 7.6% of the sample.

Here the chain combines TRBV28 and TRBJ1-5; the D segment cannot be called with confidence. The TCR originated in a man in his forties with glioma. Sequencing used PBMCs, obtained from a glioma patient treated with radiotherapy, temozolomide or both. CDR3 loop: CASSLSPSNQPQHF. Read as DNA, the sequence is TGTGCCAGCAGTTTATCCCCCAGCAATCAGCCCCAGCATTTT.